This entry lists 14 T cell receptor beta chains sequenced from one sample in a study of Graves' ophthalmopathy and Graves' hyperthyroidism. RNA transcripts were the source from which TCR beta CDR3 regions were amplified. RT-PCR with HTBI primers came first, then second-round multiplex PCR. TCRdb itself ran the multiplex PCR reads through MiXCR, one entry per CDR3 protein. The sample shows about 39,000 distinct CDR3 sequences, about half of them seen only once. Material: peripheral blood. The receptors shown here come from an adult woman with stable Graves' hyperthyroidism.

V and J are TRBV14 and TRBJ2-5; D ambiguous. The CDR3 runs 14 residues. The V gene lost 1 base and the J gene lost 4 bases, with 10 bases spanning the gap. Looked up from germline, CDR1 is SGHDN and CDR2 is FVKESK. The CDR3: CASSQVGDIETQYF. The CDR3 bases are TGTGCCAGCAGCCAAGTTGGAGATATAGAGACCCAGTACTTC.

This clonotype showed up many times. This chain connects TRBV5-4 to TRBJ1-1, with D unresolved. Trimming shortened V by 0 bases and J by 3 bases, and 6 bases separated the two germline ends. The CDR3 has 13 amino acids. From germline, CDR1 is SGHNT and CDR2 YYREEE (reference sequence). DNA for the CDR3: TGTGCCAGCAGCTTGGACGGATACACTGAAGCTTTCTTT. It encodes CASSLDGYTEAFF.

This clonotype was detected ten times or more. The chain combines TRBV7-9 with TRBJ2-5, with D hard to call. The CDR3 totals 11 residues. Trimming pared 5 bases from V and 5 bases from J, leaving 6 bases between. Germline-derived CDR1 and CDR2 are SEHNR and FQNEAQ (reference sequence). The CDR3 sequence: CASSPQETQYF. In DNA form, the CDR3 reads TGTGCCAGCAGCCCTCAGGAGACCCAGTACTTC.

This clonotype was observed a handful of times. This chain links TRBV7-9 with TRBJ2-5, with TRBD1 matching over 7 bases. The germline V gene encodes CDR1 SEHNR and CDR2 FQNEAQ (reference sequence). The CDR3 runs 14 residues. J gave up 0 bases and V 6 bases, and 4 bases lay outside the gene matches. CDR3 region: CASSPGTDQETQYF. The CDR3 nucleotides are TGTGCCAGCAGTCCCGGGACAGACCAAGAGACCCAGTACTTC. The variable domain in full, completed from reference TRBV7-9 and TRBJ2-5, reads DTGVSQNPRHKITKRGQNVTFRCDPISEHNRLYWYRQTLGQGPEFLTYFQNEAQLEKSRLLSDRFSAERPKGSFSTLEIQRTEQGDSAMYLCASSPGTDQETQYFGPGTRLLVL.

This clonotype ranks as medium-sized (0.01 to 0.1%). The chain employs TRBV20-1 and TRBJ1-2; 7 bases match TRBD1. The CDR3 loop spans 13 amino acids. Trimming cost V 3 bases and J 4 bases; bases outside gene matches: 5. Per the germline V gene, CDR1 is DFQATT and CDR2 is SNEGSKA (reference sequence). CDR3 amino acids: CSASNRGRYGYTF. CDR3 in DNA: TGCAGTGCTAGTAACAGGGGCCGCTATGGCTACACCTTC.

The CDR3 DNA is TGTGCCAGCAGCGTTGACGAGTACGGCTCCCGGGCTGAAGCTTTCTTT. It encodes CASSVDEYGSRAEAFF. The rearrangement joins TRBV9 to TRBJ1-1; D gene unclear. The V and J ends lost 2 bases and 6 bases respectively, with 20 bases between them. CDR3 length equals 16 residues. Germline V gives CDR1 SGDLS, CDR2 YYNGEE.

As regards this clonotype: Sequence at one end of the junction differs from germline and may be a read error. This chain joins TRBV6-6 and TRBJ1-6; D may be TRBD1 (6 bases). The CDR3 is 15 amino acids. CDR1 MNHNY and CDR2 SVGAGI come from the germline V gene (reference sequence). CDR3 bases: TGCGCCAGCAGTGATGGGGGCGCCTATAATTCACCCCTCCACTTT. It encodes CASSDGGAYNSPLHF.

This clonotype was recorded many times. This chain uses TRBV4-2 with TRBJ1-4; D unresolved. Germline V gene lookup returns CDR1 LGHNA and CDR2 YNFKEQ. The CDR3 spans 14 residues. The V end was cut by 0 bases, the J end by 7 bases, with 9 bases between. The CDR3 region is CASSQDRESEKLFF. The CDR3 nucleotides are TGTGCCAGCAGCCAAGATAGGGAAAGTGAAAAACTGTTTTTT.

The chain links TRBV19 to TRBJ2-7; D unresolved. The germline CDR1 and CDR2 sequences are LNHDA and SQIVND (reference sequence). The CDR3 has 14 residues. Trimming shortened V by 6 bases and J by 1 base, and 13 bases separated the two germline ends. CDR3 sequence reads: CASSALQLSYEQYF. CDR3 nucleotide sequence: TGTGCCAGTAGCGCCTTACAGCTGTCCTACGAGCAGTACTTC.

This clonotype is termed medium-sized. The chain's CDR3 is CASSQDLGTGGAAGYTF. The CDR3 DNA follows: TGCGCCAGCAGCCAAGATTTGGGGACAGGGGGCGCGGCAGGCTACACCTTC. The chain has TRBV4-1 and TRBJ1-2, with TRBD1 identical over 12 bases. The germline CDR1 and CDR2 sequences are MGHRA and YSYEKL. V was clipped by 0 bases and J by 8 bases; unmatched bases: 10. This CDR3 has 17 amino acids.

This clonotype was seen repeatedly, ten times or more. The chain is built from TRBV20-1 and TRBJ2-3, with 13 bases lining up with TRBD2. V lost 3 bases and J lost 4; bases outside the gene matches: 4. The germline V gene encodes CDR1 DFQATT and CDR2 SNEGSKA (reference sequence). CDR3 length: 15 amino acids. Written as DNA, the CDR3 is TGCAGTGCTAGGTCACTAGCGGGAGGGCCAGATACGCAGTATTTT. Translated, it gives CSARSLAGGPDTQYF.

The genes are TRBV10-3 and TRBJ2-5; 7 positions match TRBD1. Looked up from germline, CDR1 is ENHRY and CDR2 is SYGVKD. This CDR3 contains 15 residues. After removal of 3 bases from V and 4 bases from J, the junction contained 8 bases not matched to a gene. The CDR3 region is CAISDTGTALETQYF. The DNA of the CDR3 is TGTGCCATCAGTGATACAGGGACAGCCCTAGAGACCCAGTACTTC.

CDR3 nucleotides: TGTGCCAGCAGTTTGTTCTTGAGCCTCTCGAACACCGGGGAGCTGTTTTTT. Translated: CASSLFLSLSNTGELFF. V gene TRBV12-3 or TRBV12-4 combines with J gene TRBJ2-2, with D uncertain. V was clipped by 3 bases and J by 0 bases, with 14 bases between them. This CDR3 has 17 amino acids.

The V gene is TRBV20-1, the J gene TRBJ2-5; 10 bases map to TRBD2. V was pared by 1 base and J by 12 bases, with 5 bases of the junction left unmatched. Germline CDR1 and CDR2: DFQATT and SNEGSKA (reference sequence). The CDR3 is made up of 12 amino acids. CDR3 amino acids: CSARGPSGRKYF. The CDR3 bases are TGCAGTGCTAGAGGGCCTAGCGGGAGAAAGTACTTC.